This TCR beta chain was found in a study of blood T cell repertoires in COVID-19. This clone occurred a few times. The assay was immunoSEQ multiplex PCR, and TCRdb's table has in-frame clones only and misses some. This sample has over 250,000 clones; around nine tenths occur once, and the top ten carry roughly a tenth. This CDR3 is 15 amino acids long. In germline, CDR1 is LNHDA, CDR2 SQIVND (reference sequence). The V gene end was trimmed by 7 bases and the J gene end by 4 bases; junction bases not matched to a gene: 8. The gene calls are TRBV19 and TRBJ1-5; 9 bases map to TRBD1. The sequence came from a woman between 65 and 79 years old with COVID-19, enrolled during active disease. Input material: peripheral blood. DNA for the CDR3: TGTGCCAGTAATTTACAGGGGGCACGGAATCAGCCCCAGCATTTT. As protein: CASNLQGARNQPQHF.